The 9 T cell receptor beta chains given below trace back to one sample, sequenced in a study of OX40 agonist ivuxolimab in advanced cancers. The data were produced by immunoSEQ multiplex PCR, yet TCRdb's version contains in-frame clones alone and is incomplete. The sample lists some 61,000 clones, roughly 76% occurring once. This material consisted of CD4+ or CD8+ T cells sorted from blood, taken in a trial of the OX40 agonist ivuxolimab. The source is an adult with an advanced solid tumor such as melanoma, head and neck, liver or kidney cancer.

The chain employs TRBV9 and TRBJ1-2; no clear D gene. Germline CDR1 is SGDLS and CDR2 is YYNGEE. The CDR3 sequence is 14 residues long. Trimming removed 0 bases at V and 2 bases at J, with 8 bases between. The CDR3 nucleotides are TGTGCCAGCAGCGTAGCACCGGGCAACTATGGCTACACCTTC. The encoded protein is CASSVAPGNYGYTF.

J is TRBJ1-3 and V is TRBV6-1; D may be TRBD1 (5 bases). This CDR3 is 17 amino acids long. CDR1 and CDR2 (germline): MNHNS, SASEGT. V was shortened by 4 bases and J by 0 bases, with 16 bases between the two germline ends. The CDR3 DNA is TGTGCCAGCAGTGGGGAGCGGGGCCTCAGCTCTGGAAACACCATATATTTT. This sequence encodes CASSGERGLSSGNTIYF.

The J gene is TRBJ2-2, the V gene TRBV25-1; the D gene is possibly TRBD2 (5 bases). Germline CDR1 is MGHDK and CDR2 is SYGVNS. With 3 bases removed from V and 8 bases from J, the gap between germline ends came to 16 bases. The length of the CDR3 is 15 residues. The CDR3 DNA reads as TGTGCCAGCAGTGATCGGACCAAGCGGCAGGGGGAGCTGTTTTTT. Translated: CASSDRTKRQGELFF.

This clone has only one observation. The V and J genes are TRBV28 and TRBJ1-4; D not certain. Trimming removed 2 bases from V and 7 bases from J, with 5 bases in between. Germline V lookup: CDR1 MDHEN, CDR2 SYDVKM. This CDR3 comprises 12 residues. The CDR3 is CASSLPFEKLFF. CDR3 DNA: TGTGCCAGCAGTTTACCGTTTGAAAAACTGTTTTTT.

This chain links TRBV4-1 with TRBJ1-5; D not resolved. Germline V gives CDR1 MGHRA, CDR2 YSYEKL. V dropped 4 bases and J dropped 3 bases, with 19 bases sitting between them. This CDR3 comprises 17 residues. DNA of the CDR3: TGCGCCAGCAGCCCCCCGGTGGCGGGGTCTTCCAATCAGCCCCAGCATTTT. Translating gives CASSPPVAGSSNQPQHF.

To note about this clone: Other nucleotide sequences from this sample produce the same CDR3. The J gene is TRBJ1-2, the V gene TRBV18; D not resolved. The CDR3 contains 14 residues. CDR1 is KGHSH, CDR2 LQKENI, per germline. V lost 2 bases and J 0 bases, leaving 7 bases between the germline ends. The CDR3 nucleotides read TGTGCCAGCTCACCAGGCGGGACTAACTATGGCTACACCTTC. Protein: CASSPGGTNYGYTF.

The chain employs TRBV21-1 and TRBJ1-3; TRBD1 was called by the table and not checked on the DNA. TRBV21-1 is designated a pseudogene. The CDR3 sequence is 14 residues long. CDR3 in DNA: TGTGCCGGATGGACAGGCACCTCTGGAAACACCATATATTTT. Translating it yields CAGWTGTSGNTIYF.

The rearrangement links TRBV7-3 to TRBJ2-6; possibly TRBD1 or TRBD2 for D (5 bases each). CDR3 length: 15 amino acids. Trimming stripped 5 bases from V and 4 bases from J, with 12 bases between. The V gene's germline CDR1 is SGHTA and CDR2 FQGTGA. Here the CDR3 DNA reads TGTGCCAGCAGCCCCCGGGGCACAGGGGCCAACGTCCTGACTTTC. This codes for CASSPRGTGANVLTF.

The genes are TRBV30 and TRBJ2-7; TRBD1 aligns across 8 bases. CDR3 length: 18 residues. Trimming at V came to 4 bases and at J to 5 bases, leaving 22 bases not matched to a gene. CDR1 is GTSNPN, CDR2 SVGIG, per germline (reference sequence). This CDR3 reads CAWNTYYLKGQGADEQYF. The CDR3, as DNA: TGTGCCTGGAATACATACTATTTGAAAGGCCAGGGGGCCGACGAGCAGTACTTC.